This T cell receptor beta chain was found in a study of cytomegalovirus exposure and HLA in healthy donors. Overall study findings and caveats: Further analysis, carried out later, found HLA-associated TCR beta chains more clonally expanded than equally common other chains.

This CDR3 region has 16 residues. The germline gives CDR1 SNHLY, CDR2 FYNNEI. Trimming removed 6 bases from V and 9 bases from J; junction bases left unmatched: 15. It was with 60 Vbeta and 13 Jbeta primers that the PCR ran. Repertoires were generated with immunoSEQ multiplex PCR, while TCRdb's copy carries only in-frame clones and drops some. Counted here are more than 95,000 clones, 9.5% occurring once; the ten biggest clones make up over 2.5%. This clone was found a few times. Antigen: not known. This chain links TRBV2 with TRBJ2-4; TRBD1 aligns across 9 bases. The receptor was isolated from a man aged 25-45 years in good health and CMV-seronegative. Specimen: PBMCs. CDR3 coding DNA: TGTGCCAGCAGACCAAAGAAGGACAGGGGATTTAGCATTCAGTACTTC. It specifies CASRPKKDRGFSIQYF.